These T cell receptor beta chains were read from a single sample in a study of neoadjuvant anti-PD-1 for oral cavity cancer. Assay used: immunoSEQ multiplex PCR; TCRdb lists only in-frame clones, some missing. Here the sample spans about 7,000 clones, over 45% being singletons. The material sequenced was tumor tissue, taken before nivolumab (anti-PD-1) treatment. The receptors here all came from a person aged 40-85 years with oral cavity squamous cell carcinoma. Each CDR3 is given with its conserved first and last residue. D genes are given only for firm matches. Not every row has a clone size; where given, it reads once, few, many or a size class.

j_gene	abundance	d_gene	v_gene	CDR3nt	CDR3aa
TRBJ1-2	few	TRBD1	TRBV19	TGTGCCAGTAGTTCACCCCGGGACAGGGGATTCTATGGCTACACCTTC	CASSSPRDRGFYGYTF
TRBJ2-7	.	TRBD1	TRBV5-4	TGTGCCAGCAGCTTCAGGGGGCTGTCCTACGAGCAGTACTTC	CASSFRGLSYEQYF
TRBJ2-2	.	.	TRBV9	TGTGCCAGCAGCGGAGGCCCCTTAGGGGCGAACACCGGGGAGCTGTTTTTT	CASSGGPLGANTGELFF
TRBJ2-7	.	.	TRBV30	TGTGCCTGGAGTAGGGGGTTGAGCTACGAGCAGTACTTC	CAWSRGLSYEQYF
TRBJ2-3	.	TRBD2	TRBV11-2	TGTGCCAGCAGCTTAGATGGGGCTAGCGGGAGAGGTACGCAGTATTTT	CASSLDGASGRGTQYF
TRBJ1-2	.	.	TRBV18	TGTGCCAGCTCACCTAACAGGGATGGCTACACCTTC	CASSPNRDGYTF
TRBJ2-5	medium-sized	TRBD2	TRBV11-2	TGTGCCAGCAGCTTAGATGGGGGGGAAGAGACCCAGTACTTC	CASSLDGGEETQYF
TRBJ1-5	.	.	TRBV29-1	TGCAGCGTTGCTTTGGGGGACAATCAGCCCCAGCATTTT	CSVALGDNQPQHF
TRBJ1-1	medium-sized	.	TRBV5-1	TGCGCCAGCAGCTTGGGGACAAGGAAATTAGAGGCTTTCTTT	CASSLGTRKLEAFF
TRBJ2-3	.	.	TRBV7-3	TGTGCCAGCAGTTTGGACAGCCTCACAGATACGCAGTATTTT	CASSLDSLTDTQYF
TRBJ2-5	.	TRBD1	TRBV7-7	TGTGCTAGCAGCTTAGGGTCGGGACAGGCGCAAGAGACCCAGTACTTC	CASSLGSGQAQETQYF
TRBJ2-5	medium-sized	.	TRBV6-5	TGTGCCAGCAGTTTGGACTTGAAGACCCAGTACTTC	CASSLDLKTQYF
TRBJ1-2	.	.	TRBV13	TGTGCCAGCAGCCCCGGGACGATGGCGGACTATGGCTACACCTTC	CASSPGTMADYGYTF
TRBJ2-7	.	TRBD2	TRBV6-5	TGTGCCAGCAAGGCTAGCGGGACTCTCTACGAGCAGTACTTC	CASKASGTLYEQYF
TRBJ1-4	large	.	TRBV7-9	TGTGCCAGCAGCTTTCCCAGTACAACTAATGAAAAACTGTTTTTT	CASSFPSTTNEKLFF
TRBJ2-1	.	.	TRBV21-1	TGTGCCAGCAGCAACCTCCTACTCCGTAGCGGCGCGGGAGGGGGGTGGAATGAGCAGTTCTTC	CASSNLLLRSGAGGGWNEQFF
TRBJ1-4	.	.	TRBV10-3	TGTGCCATCAGTGAGTCGAGTCCTGCTGAAAAACTGTTTTTT	CAISESSPAEKLFF
TRBJ1-5	few	.	TRBV30	TGTGCCTGGAGTGTACCTGGGGGCAATCAGCCCCAGCATTTT	CAWSVPGGNQPQHF
TRBJ2-7	.	TRBD1	TRBV7-2	TGTGCCAGCAGCCAGGGACAGGGCTGGGAGCAGTACTTC	CASSQGQGWEQYF
TRBJ1-5	.	.	TRBV19	TGTGCCAGCCACGCGCTGGGACAGCCCCAGCATTTT	CASHALGQPQHF
TRBJ2-1	.	.	TRBV29-1	TGCAGCGCTACCGGATCTTACAATGAGCAGTTCTTC	CSATGSYNEQFF
TRBJ1-2	.	.	TRBV5-6	TGTGCCAGCAGCTGGGGTGGGGTGACTGACAAGGGTGGCTACACCTTC	CASSWGGVTDKGGYTF
TRBJ2-7	once	TRBD1	TRBV7-9	TGTGCCAGCAGCCCCTGGACAGGGGGAGGCGACGAGCAGTACTTC	CASSPWTGGGDEQYF
TRBJ2-5	.	.	TRBV7-8	TGTGCCAGCAGCCTGTGGCCAGGCGTTCAAGAGACCCAGTACTTC	CASSLWPGVQETQYF
TRBJ2-6	.	.	TRBV25-1	TGTGCCAGCAGCTCAGGGGCGCTCGGGGCCAACGTCCTGACTTTC	CASSSGALGANVLTF
TRBJ2-7	.	TRBD2	TRBV7-2	TGTGCCAGCAGCGCGCCGACGGGACTAGCGGGAGGTGATCAGTACTTC	CASSAPTGLAGGDQYF
TRBJ2-4	.	TRBD1	TRBV9	TGTGCCAGCAGCGTAGAGGGACAGGGAGCCAAAAACATTCAGTACTTC	CASSVEGQGAKNIQYF
TRBJ2-2	few	.	TRBV5-1	TGCGCCAGCAGCAGGGACTCAGGCACCGGGGAGCTGTTTTTT	CASSRDSGTGELFF
TRBJ1-2	.	.	TRBV30	TGTGCCTGGAGTGTTTTCGGGGGCGAGACCTTCTACTATGGCTACACCTTC	CAWSVFGGETFYYGYTF
TRBJ1-1	few	.	TRBV7-2	TGTGCCAGCAGCTTAGTGGCTCTTCCCACTGAAGCTTTCTTT	CASSLVALPTEAFF
TRBJ2-3	.	TRBD1	TRBV9	TGTGCCAGCAGCGGACAGGGGTCCGTCGCAGATACGCAGTATTTT	CASSGQGSVADTQYF
TRBJ2-3	once	.	TRBV4-1	TGCGCCAGCAGCCTACAGGAGCTGGATACGCAGTATTTT	CASSLQELDTQYF
TRBJ2-2	few	TRBD1	TRBV6-1	TGTGCCAGCAGCGGACAGGGTCCCCCCGGGGAGCTGTTTTTT	CASSGQGPPGELFF
TRBJ1-1	few	.	TRBV6-5	TGTGCCAGCAGTTACCGCGCAGGTTCGAACACTGAAGCTTTCTTT	CASSYRAGSNTEAFF
TRBJ2-7	few	.	TRBV27	TGTGCCAGCAGTTTGAACGGTCCCTACGAGCAGTACTTC	CASSLNGPYEQYF
TRBJ1-2	.	.	TRBV5-1	TGCGCCAGCAGCTTGGCCGGGACGAGCCAATCTAACTATGGCTACACCTTC	CASSLAGTSQSNYGYTF
TRBJ2-7	.	.	TRBV5-5	TGTGCCAGCAGCTTGGGGGGCGGGTCGGCTTACGAGCAGTACTTC	CASSLGGGSAYEQYF
TRBJ2-3	.	.	TRBV27	TGTGCCAGCAGTTTAAAGACAGGAGGTAGCACAGATACGCAGTATTTT	CASSLKTGGSTDTQYF
TRBJ1-2	.	.	TRBV7-8	TGTGCCAGCAGCTTAGAACAGATCTATGGCTACACCTTC	CASSLEQIYGYTF
TRBJ2-1	.	.	TRBV19	TGTGCCAGTAGTTTCTCCCAGGGTCTTAATGAGCAGTTCTTC	CASSFSQGLNEQFF
TRBJ2-1	.	.	TRBV5-4	TGTGCCAGCAGCTCGGGACTCACTGGGAATGAGCAGTTCTTC	CASSSGLTGNEQFF
TRBJ1-3	few	.	TRBV29-1	TGCAGCGTTATGGCCTTTCGCAGCTCTGGAAACACCATATATTTT	CSVMAFRSSGNTIYF
TRBJ1-3	.	TRBD1	TRBV28	TGTGCCAGCAGTCAAATTGGGGGAACCGGGACAGCCGGAAACACCATATATTTT	CASSQIGGTGTAGNTIYF
TRBJ2-2	once	.	TRBV29-1	TGCAGCGTCCATAGGACGTCTGGAGGGACCGGGGAGCTGTTTTTT	CSVHRTSGGTGELFF
TRBJ2-3	once	TRBD1	TRBV4-2	TGTGCCAGCAGCCAAGATCTGGGGACAGGGACAGATACGCAGTATTTT	CASSQDLGTGTDTQYF
TRBJ1-5	.	.	TRBV28	TGTGCCAGCAGTCTTATCGACCCCCTGGGGGGGCCCCAGCATTTT	CASSLIDPLGGPQHF
TRBJ2-7	.	TRBD2	TRBV4-3	TGCGCCAGCACCCCCGGGACTAGCTCCTACGAGCAGTACTTC	CASTPGTSSYEQYF
TRBJ2-3	.	.	TRBV18	TGTGCCAGCTCACCGATGTCAGGGTCAGATACGCAGTATTTT	CASSPMSGSDTQYF
TRBJ1-1	.	TRBD1	TRBV18	TGTGCCAGCTCACCACGACAAGGACAGGGAATCCCTGAAGCTTTCTTT	CASSPRQGQGIPEAFF
TRBJ2-7	.	TRBD2	TRBV6-5	TGTGCCAGCAGTTATTCTGTAGCGGGAGACCCCTACGAGCAGTACTTC	CASSYSVAGDPYEQYF
TRBJ1-1	.	TRBD1	TRBV18	TGTGCCAGCTCACCAGTCACACCCCACGGACAGGGGTGGACTGAAGCTTTCTTT	CASSPVTPHGQGWTEAFF
TRBJ2-3	few	TRBD2	TRBV5-8	TGTGCCAGCAAGCGGGAGCTAAGCACAGATACGCAGTATTTT	CASKRELSTDTQYF